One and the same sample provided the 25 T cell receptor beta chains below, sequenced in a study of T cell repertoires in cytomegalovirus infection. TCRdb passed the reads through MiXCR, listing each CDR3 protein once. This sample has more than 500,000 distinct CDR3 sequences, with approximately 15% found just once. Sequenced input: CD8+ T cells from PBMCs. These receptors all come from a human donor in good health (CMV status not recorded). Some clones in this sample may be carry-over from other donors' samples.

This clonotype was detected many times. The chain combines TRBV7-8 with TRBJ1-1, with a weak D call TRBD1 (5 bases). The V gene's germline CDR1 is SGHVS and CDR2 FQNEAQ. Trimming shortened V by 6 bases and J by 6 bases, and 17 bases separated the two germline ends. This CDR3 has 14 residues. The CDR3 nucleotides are TGTGCCAGCAGAGTGGGGGGGGATCCATCTGAAGCTTTCTTT. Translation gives CASRVGGDPSEAFF.

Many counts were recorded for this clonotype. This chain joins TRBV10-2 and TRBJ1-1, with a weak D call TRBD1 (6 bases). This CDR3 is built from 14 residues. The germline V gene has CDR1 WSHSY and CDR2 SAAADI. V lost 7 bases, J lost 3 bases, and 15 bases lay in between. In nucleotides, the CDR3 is TGCGCCAGCACCAACAGGGACACTTACACTGAAGCTTTCTTT. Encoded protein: CASTNRDTYTEAFF.

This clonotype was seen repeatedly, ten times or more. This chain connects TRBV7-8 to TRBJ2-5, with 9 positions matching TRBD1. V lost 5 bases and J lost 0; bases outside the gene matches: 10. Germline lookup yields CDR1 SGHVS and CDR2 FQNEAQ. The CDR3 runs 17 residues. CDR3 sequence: CASSLIWDRAYQETQYF. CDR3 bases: TGTGCCAGCAGCCTTATTTGGGACAGGGCGTACCAAGAGACCCAGTACTTC.

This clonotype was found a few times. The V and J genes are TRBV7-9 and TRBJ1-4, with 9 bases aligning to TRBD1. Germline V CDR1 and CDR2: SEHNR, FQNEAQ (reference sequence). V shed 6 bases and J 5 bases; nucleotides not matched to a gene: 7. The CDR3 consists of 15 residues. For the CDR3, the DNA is TGTGCCAGCAGTTCGGGACAGGGTTTAAATGAAAAACTGTTTTTT. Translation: CASSSGQGLNEKLFF. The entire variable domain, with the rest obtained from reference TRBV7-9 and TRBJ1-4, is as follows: DTGVSQNPRHKITKRGQNVTFRCDPISEHNRLYWYRQTLGQGPEFLTYFQNEAQLEKSRLLSDRFSAERPKGSFSTLEIQRTEQGDSAMYLCASSSGQGLNEKLFFGSGTQLSVL.

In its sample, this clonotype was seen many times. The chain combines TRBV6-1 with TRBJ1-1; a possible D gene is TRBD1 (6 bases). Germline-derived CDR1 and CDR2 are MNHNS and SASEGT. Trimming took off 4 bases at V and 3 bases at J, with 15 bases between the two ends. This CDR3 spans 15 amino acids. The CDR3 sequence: CASSGKGDTDTEAFF. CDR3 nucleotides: TGTGCCAGCAGTGGGAAAGGGGACACGGACACTGAAGCTTTCTTT.

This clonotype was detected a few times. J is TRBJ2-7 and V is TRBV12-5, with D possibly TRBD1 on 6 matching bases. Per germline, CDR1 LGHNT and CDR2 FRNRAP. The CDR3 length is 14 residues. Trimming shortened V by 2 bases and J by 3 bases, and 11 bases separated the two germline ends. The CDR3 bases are TGTGCTAGTGGTTTGCGGACAGAAAACTACGAGCAGTACTTC. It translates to CASGLRTENYEQYF.

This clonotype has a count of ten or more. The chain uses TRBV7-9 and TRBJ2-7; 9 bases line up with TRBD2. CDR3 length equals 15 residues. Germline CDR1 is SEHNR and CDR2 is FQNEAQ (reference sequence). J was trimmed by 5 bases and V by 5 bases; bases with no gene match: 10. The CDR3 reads CASSDIAGAAHEQYF. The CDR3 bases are TGTGCCAGCAGCGACATAGCGGGAGCAGCCCACGAGCAGTACTTC.

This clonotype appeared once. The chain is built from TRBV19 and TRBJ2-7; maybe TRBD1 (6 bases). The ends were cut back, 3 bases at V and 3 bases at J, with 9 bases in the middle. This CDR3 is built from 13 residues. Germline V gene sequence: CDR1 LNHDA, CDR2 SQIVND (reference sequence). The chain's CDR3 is CASSIGGGYEQYF. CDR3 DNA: TGTGCCAGTAGTATTGGGGGCGGCTACGAGCAGTACTTC.

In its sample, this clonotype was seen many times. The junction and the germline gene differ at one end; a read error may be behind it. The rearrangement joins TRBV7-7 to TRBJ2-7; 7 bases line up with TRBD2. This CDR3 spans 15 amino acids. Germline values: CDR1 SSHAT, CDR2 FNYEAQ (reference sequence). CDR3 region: CASSAELAPTYEQYF. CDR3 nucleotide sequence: TGTGCTAGCAGCGCCGAACTAGCGCCTACCTACGAGCAGTACTTC. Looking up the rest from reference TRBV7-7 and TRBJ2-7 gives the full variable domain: GAGVSQSPRYKVTKRGQDVTLRCDPISSHATLYWYQQALGQGPEFLTYFNYEAQPDKSGLPSDRFSAERPEGSISTLTIQRTEQRDSAMYRCASSAELAPTYEQYFGPGTRLTVT.

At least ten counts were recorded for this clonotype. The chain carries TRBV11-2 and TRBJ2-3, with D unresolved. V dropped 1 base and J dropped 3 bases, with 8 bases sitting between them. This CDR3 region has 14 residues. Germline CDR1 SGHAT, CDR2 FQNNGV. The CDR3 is CASSLGPTTDTQYF. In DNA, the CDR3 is TGTGCCAGCAGCTTAGGGCCTACTACAGATACGCAGTATTTT.

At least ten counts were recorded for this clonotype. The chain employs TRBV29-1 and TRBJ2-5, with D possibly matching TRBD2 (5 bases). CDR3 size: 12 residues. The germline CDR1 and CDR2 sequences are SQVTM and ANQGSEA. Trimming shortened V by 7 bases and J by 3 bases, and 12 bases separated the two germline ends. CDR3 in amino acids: CSAGGREETQYF. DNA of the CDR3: TGCAGCGCCGGCGGGCGGGAAGAGACCCAGTACTTC.

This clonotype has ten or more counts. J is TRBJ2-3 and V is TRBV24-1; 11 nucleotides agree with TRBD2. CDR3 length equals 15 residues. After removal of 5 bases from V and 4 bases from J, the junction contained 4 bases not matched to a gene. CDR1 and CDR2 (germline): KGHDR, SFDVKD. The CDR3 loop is CATSVTSGSPDTQYF. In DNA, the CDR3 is TGTGCCACCAGTGTTACTAGCGGGAGCCCAGATACGCAGTATTTT.

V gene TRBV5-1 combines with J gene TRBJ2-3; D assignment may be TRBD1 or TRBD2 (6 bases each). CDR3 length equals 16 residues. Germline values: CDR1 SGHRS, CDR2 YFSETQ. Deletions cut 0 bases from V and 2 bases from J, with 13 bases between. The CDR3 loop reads CASSLVSGAYTDTQYF. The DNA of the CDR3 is TGCGCCAGCAGCTTGGTGTCGGGGGCCTACACAGATACGCAGTATTTT.

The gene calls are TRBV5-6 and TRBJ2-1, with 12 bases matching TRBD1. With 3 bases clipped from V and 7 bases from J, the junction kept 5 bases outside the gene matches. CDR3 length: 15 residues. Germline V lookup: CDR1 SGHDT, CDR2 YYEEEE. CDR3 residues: CASSWGGQGANEQFF. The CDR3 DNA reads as TGTGCCAGCAGCTGGGGGGGACAGGGGGCGAATGAGCAGTTCTTC.

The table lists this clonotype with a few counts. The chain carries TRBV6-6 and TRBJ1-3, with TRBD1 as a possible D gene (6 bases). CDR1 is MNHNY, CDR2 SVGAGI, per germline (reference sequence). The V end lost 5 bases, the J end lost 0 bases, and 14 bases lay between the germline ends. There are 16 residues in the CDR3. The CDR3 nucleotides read TGTGCCAGCAGTGGAGGACAGTCCCTCTCTGGAAACACCATATATTTT. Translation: CASSGGQSLSGNTIYF.

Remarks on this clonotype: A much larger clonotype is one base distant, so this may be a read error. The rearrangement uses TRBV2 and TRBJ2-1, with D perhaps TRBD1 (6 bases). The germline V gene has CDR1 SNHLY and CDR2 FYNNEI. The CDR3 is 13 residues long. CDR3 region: CASRDSVYNERFF. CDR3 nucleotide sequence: TGTGCCAGCAGGGACAGCGTGTACAATGAGCGGTTCTTC.

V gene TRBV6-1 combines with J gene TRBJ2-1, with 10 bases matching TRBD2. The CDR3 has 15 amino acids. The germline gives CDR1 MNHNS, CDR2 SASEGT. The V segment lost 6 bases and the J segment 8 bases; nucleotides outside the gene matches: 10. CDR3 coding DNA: TGTGCCAGCAGACCTCTAGCGGGAGATTTATATGAGCAGTTCTTC. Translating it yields CASRPLAGDLYEQFF.

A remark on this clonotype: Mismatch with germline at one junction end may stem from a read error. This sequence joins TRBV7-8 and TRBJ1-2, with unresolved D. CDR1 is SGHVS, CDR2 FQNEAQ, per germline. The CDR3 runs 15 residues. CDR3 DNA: TGTGCCAGCAGCTTAGCGGCAGGCGCTAACTATGTCTACACCTTC. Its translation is CASSLAAGANYVYTF.

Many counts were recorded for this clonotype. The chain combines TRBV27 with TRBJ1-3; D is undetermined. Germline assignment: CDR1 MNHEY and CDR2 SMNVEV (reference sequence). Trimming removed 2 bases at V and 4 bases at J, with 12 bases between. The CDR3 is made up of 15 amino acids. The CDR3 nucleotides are TGTGCCAGCAGTTTAAATAAGGGTTCGGGAAACACCATATATTTT. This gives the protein CASSLNKGSGNTIYF.

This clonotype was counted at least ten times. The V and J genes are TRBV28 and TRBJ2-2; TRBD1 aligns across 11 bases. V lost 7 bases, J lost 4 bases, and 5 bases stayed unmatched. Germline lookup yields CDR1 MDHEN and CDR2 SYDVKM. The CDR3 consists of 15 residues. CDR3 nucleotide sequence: TGTGCCAGCACTGAGGACAGGGGGCGCACCGGGGAGCTGTTTTTT. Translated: CASTEDRGRTGELFF.

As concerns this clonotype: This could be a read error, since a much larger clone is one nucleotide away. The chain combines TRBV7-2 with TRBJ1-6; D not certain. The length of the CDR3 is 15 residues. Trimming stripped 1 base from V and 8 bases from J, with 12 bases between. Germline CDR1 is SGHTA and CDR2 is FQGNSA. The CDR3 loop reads CASSLEGRWHSPLHF. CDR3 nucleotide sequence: TGTGCCAGCAGCTTAGAGGGCAGGTGGCATTCACCCCTCCACTTT.

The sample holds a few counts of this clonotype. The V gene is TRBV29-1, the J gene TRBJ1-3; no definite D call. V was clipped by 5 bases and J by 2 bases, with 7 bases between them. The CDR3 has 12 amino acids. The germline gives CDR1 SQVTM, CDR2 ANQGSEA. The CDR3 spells CSVQGTGNTIYF. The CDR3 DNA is TGCAGCGTTCAAGGGACTGGAAACACCATATATTTT.

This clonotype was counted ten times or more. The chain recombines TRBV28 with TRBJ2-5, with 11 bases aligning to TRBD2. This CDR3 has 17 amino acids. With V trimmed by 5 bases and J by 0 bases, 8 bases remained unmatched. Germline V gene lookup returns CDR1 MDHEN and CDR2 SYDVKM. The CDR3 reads CASSGSRTSGYQETQYF. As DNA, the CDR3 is TGTGCCAGCAGTGGATCTCGGACTAGCGGGTACCAAGAGACCCAGTACTTC.

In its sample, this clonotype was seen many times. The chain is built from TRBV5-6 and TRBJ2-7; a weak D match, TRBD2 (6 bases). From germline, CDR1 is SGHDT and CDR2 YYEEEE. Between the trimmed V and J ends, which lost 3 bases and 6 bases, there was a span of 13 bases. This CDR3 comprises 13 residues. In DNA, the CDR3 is TGTGCCAGCAGCTCTCCGAAGGGAGGCGAGCAGTACTTC. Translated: CASSSPKGGEQYF.

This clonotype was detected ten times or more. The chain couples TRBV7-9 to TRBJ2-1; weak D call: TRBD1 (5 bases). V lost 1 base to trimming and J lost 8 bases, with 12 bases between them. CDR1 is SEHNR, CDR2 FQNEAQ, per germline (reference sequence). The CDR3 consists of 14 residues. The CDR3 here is CASSLEGQVDEQFF. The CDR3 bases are TGTGCCAGCAGCTTAGAAGGACAAGTGGATGAGCAGTTCTTC.